Sequencing of this T cell receptor (beta chain) was carried out in a study of technical replicates of blood from a handful of donors. The data were produced by immunoSEQ multiplex PCR, yet TCRdb's version contains in-frame clones alone and is incomplete. The sample holds 75,000 to 100,000 clones, approximately 94% seen once. Germline CDR1 reads MGHDK; CDR2 reads SYGVNS. The CDR3 is made up of 13 amino acids. Trimming cost V 4 bases and J 11 bases, with 17 bases left between them. This chain uses TRBV25-1 with TRBJ1-1; maybe TRBD1 (6 bases). This sequence originates from a human donor in good health. The sequencing input was T cells isolated from PBMCs. This chain's CDR3 is CASSVAGVQSAFF. Here the CDR3 DNA reads TGTGCCAGCAGTGTGGCAGGGGTACAATCGGCTTTCTTT.